The 5 T cell receptor beta chains listed next were all sequenced from one sample in a study of blood T cells in healthy people across ages. PCR was performed a second time for about 7 to 12 cycles using a sample-barcoded 5' primer and a J-beta primer mix. TCRdb recomputed calls from the 5' RACE reads with MiXCR, one row per CDR3 protein. Among just over 1 million distinct CDR3 sequences listed, 40% to 55% were seen once. The specimen was blood. The source is a woman aged 55 to 70 in good health.

Here the CDR3 reads CASSPPPPSGDGADTQYF. As DNA, the CDR3 is TGTGCCAGCAGCCCCCCCCCACCTAGCGGGGACGGTGCAGATACGCAGTATTTT. The rearrangement uses TRBV7-9 and TRBJ2-3; 9 nucleotides match TRBD2. V trimming: 5 bases; J trimming: 4 bases; junction bases outside the gene matches: 16. CDR1 and CDR2 from the germline V gene are SEHNR and FQNEAQ (reference sequence). The CDR3 loop spans 18 amino acids.

Only one count was recorded for this clonotype. The rearrangement joins TRBV10-3 to TRBJ2-4; no definite D call. Gene TRBJ2-7 matches the end of the DNA better, so the J call may be wrong. Per the germline V gene, CDR1 is ENHRY and CDR2 is SYGVKD. The CDR3 has 11 amino acids. The CDR3 spells CAISGVYEQYF. CDR3 bases: TGTGCCATCAGTGGAGTATACGAGCAGTACTTC.

This chain uses TRBV30 with TRBJ2-7; 7 nucleotides agree with TRBD2. Germline V gene data show CDR1 as GTSNPN and CDR2 as SVGIG (reference sequence). V was pared by 0 bases and J by 1 base, with 15 bases of the junction left unmatched. CDR3 size: 18 residues. CDR3 sequence (DNA): TGTGCCTGGAGTGTCCCCCTTTCCCCAGCGGGAACTTCCTACGAGCAGTACTTC. This codes for CAWSVPLSPAGTSYEQYF.

The chain employs TRBV12-3 or TRBV12-4 and TRBJ1-1; 8 bases line up with TRBD1. The length of the CDR3 is 14 residues. V was clipped by 3 bases and J by 4 bases; unmatched bases: 4. CDR3 sequence (DNA): TGTGCCAGCAGTTTCTTCACAGGGGGCACTGAAGCTTTCTTT. Protein sequence: CASSFFTGGTEAFF.

This clonotype was found a few times. V is TRBV20-1 and J is TRBJ2-1; 14 bases line up with TRBD2. Trimming removed 0 bases from V and 7 bases from J; junction bases left unmatched: 5. Germline loops: CDR1 DFQATT, CDR2 SNEGSKA (reference sequence). This CDR3 has 16 residues. CDR3 sequence (DNA): TGCAGTGCTAGAGATTTCCGGACTAGCGGGAGGAATGAGCAGTTCTTC. This sequence encodes CSARDFRTSGRNEQFF.